Sequencing of this T cell receptor beta chain was carried out in a study of T cell changes during pregnancy in multiple sclerosis. The data were produced by immunoSEQ multiplex PCR, yet TCRdb's version contains in-frame clones alone and is incomplete. The table shows some 67,000 clones, with more than 90% occurring only once. The input for sequencing was peripheral blood, taken in the first trimester of pregnancy. This sequence was found in a female donor with multiple sclerosis, enrolled in a pregnancy study.

CDR3 nucleotide sequence: TGCGCCAGCAGCTCTAGCGTTAGCTCCTACAATGAGCAGTTCTTC. It encodes CASSSSVSSYNEQFF. This rearrangement joins TRBV5-1 to TRBJ2-1; weak D call: TRBD2 (6 bases). There are 15 residues in the CDR3. Trimming cost V 3 bases and J 0 bases, with 10 bases left between them. Germline V gene sequence: CDR1 SGHRS, CDR2 YFSETQ.